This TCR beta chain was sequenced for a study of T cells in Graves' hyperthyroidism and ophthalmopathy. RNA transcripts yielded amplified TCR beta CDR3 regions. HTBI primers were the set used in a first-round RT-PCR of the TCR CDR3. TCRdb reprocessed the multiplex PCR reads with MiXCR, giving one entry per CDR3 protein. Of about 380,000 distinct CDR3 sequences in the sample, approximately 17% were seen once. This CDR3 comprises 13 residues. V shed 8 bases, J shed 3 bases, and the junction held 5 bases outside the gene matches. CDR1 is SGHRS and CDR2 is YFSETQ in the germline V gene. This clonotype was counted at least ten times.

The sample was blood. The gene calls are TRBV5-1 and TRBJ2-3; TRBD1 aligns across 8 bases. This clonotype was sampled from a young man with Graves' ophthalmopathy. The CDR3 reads CASGQGPTDTQYF. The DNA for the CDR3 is TGCGCCAGTGGACAGGGACCTACAGATACGCAGTATTTT.